This T cell receptor (beta chain) was identified during a study of blood T cells in healthy people across ages. For the study at large: Template switching captured about one barcoded beta molecule per two T cells.

Primed by a sample-barcoded 5' primer and a J-beta primer mix, a second PCR proceeded for about 7 to 12 cycles. A single record per CDR3 protein comes from TCRdb applying MiXCR to the 5' RACE reads. The data show around 1,600,000 distinct CDR3 sequences, with around 40% seen just once and about 3.8% held by the top ten. The CDR3 has 15 residues. V was shortened by 3 bases and J by 8 bases, with 17 bases between the two germline ends. The material sequenced was blood. The source is a woman between 18 and 29 years old in good health. The chain is built from TRBV12-3 or TRBV12-4 and TRBJ2-1; D remains unclear. CDR3 coding DNA: TGTGCCAGCAGTTTCGGGCCCCCCAATAGGGATGAGCAGTTCTTC. It translates to CASSFGPPNRDEQFF.